This T cell receptor (beta chain) was profiled in a study of T cells after yellow fever vaccination. Making TCR cDNA involved 5'RACE template switching, which added UMIs and a universal primer site. TCRdb re-derived calls from the 5' RACE reads in MiXCR, one entry per CDR3 protein. This table has around 610,000 distinct CDR3 sequences, about 13% appearing once. V lost 4 bases to trimming and J lost 7 bases, with 19 bases between them. Germline loops: CDR1 MNHEY, CDR2 SMNVEV (reference sequence). This CDR3 region has 15 residues. Details on this clonotype: Its target is not known.

Whole-study results and caveats: Researchers cautioned that FACS-sorted repertoires could harbor abundant clonotypes contaminating from the bulk population. Most clones from primary vaccination resurfaced after the booster (96% CD4, over 85% CD8).

This receptor was taken from a man aged 25-40 years who received the YFV17D yellow fever vaccine. The sequencing used PBMCs, collected on the day of the yellow fever booster vaccination. V and J are TRBV27 and TRBJ1-1; D gene uncertain. The CDR3 DNA sequence: TGTGCCAGCAGTTCCCTCGGACTGATTTCCCTTGAAGCTTTCTTT. Protein sequence: CASSSLGLISLEAFF.